This passage covers 32 T cell receptor beta chains from one sample sequenced in a study of T cells expressing NK-cell markers. TCRdb reanalyzed the 5' RACE reads and collapses them to one entry per CDR3 protein, without DNA. Recorded for this sample: about 260,000 distinct CDR3 sequences. The sequencing input was blood T cells: a sorted CD56 or NKG2C T cell subset, CD4+ or CD8+ T cells, or bulk PBMC T cells (not recorded which). The source of these receptors is a woman between 18 and 70 years old in good health.

The chain is built from TRBV7-9 and TRBJ2-3; the TRBD2 assignment by TCRdb is unverifiable without DNA. CDR3 size: 17 residues. The V gene's germline CDR1 is SEHNR and CDR2 FQNEAQ (reference sequence). The CDR3: CASSLESGSRSTDTQYF.

The chain joins TRBV6-2 or TRBV6-3 to TRBJ1-5. Germline V CDR1 and CDR2: MNHEY, SVGEGT. This CDR3 is 18 amino acids long. The CDR3 loop is CASSYTGRAGHSNQPQHF.

The chain is built from TRBV10-3 and TRBJ1-1; the TCRdb call, TRBD1, lacks DNA for checking. The CDR3 length is 14 residues. Germline CDR1 reads ENHRY; CDR2 reads SYGVKD. The chain's CDR3 is CATDPGQMNTEAFF.

V is TRBV27 and J is TRBJ2-7; TCRdb reports TRBD2, a call that lacks DNA to check it against. The germline V gene has CDR1 MNHEY and CDR2 SMNVEV (reference sequence). The CDR3 is made up of 14 amino acids. CDR3 sequence reads: CASSLRPGGPEQYF.

The rearrangement joins TRBV30 to TRBJ1-2; lacking DNA, the TRBD1 call made by TCRdb goes unchecked. Looked up from germline, CDR1 is GTSNPN and CDR2 is SVGIG (reference sequence). The CDR3 runs to 11 residues. The CDR3 loop is CAGQESYGYTF.

The gene calls are TRBV9 and TRBJ1-1; the D call from TCRdb, TRBD1, cannot be confirmed without DNA. Looked up from germline, CDR1 is SGDLS and CDR2 is YYNGEE. This CDR3 is 16 amino acids long. CDR3 loop: CASSPESKGGNTEAFF.

The V call is TRBV29-1, the J call TRBJ1-2. The CDR3 runs to 11 residues. The germline gives CDR1 SQVTM, CDR2 ANQGSEA. The CDR3 spells CSVASNYGYTF. The entire variable domain, with the rest obtained from reference TRBV29-1 and TRBJ1-2, is as follows: SAVISQKPSRDICQRGTSLTIQCQVDSQVTMMFWYRQQPGQSLTLIATANQGSEATYESGFVIDKFPISRPNLTFSTLTVSNMSPEDSSIYLCSVASNYGYTFGSGTRLTVV.

CDR3 region: CSANEVRAETQYF. V and J are TRBV20-1 and TRBJ2-5; TCRdb reports TRBD1, a call that lacks DNA to check it against. CDR3 length: 13 amino acids. Looked up from germline, CDR1 is DFQATT and CDR2 is SNEGSKA (reference sequence).

V gene TRBV5-1 combines with J gene TRBJ2-2; TCRdb lists TRBD1, though no DNA is available to test this call. The CDR3 contains 14 residues. Germline values: CDR1 SGHRS, CDR2 YFSETQ. The CDR3 reads CASSLTAGDGELFF.

The chain recombines TRBV18 with TRBJ1-5; TCRdb gives TRBD1 as the D gene, but with no DNA this cannot be confirmed. The CDR3 has 14 residues. The V gene's germline CDR1 is KGHSH and CDR2 LQKENI. CDR3 loop: CASSPGSGGQPQHF.

The V gene is TRBV7-2, the J gene TRBJ2-7; TCRdb gives TRBD2 as the D gene, but with no DNA this cannot be confirmed. The CDR3 totals 15 residues. The germline CDR1 and CDR2 sequences are SGHTA and FQGNSA. The CDR3 loop is CASRHSSGDTYEQYF.

The chain combines TRBV28 with TRBJ1-2. Germline assignment: CDR1 MDHEN and CDR2 SYDVKM. CDR3 length: 14 residues. The CDR3 loop is CASSPRTQNYGYTF.

The chain links TRBV7-2 to TRBJ1-1; absent DNA, TCRdb's TRBD1 call cannot be checked. The CDR3 consists of 16 residues. CDR1 and CDR2 from the germline V gene are SGHTA and FQGNSA. CDR3 amino acids: CASSLTSGAGVTEAFF.

This chain joins TRBV5-1 and TRBJ2-5. CDR3 length: 16 residues. CDR1 is SGHRS and CDR2 is YFSETQ in the germline V gene. CDR3 region: CASSLLGLGEQETQYF.

This rearrangement joins TRBV29-1 to TRBJ1-2; checking the TCRdb D call of TRBD1 is not possible without DNA. The CDR3 has 14 residues. CDR1 SQVTM and CDR2 ANQGSEA come from the germline V gene. The CDR3 loop reads CSVISGGPLVGYTF.

The chain employs TRBV18 and TRBJ2-7; the TCRdb call, TRBD2, lacks DNA for checking. Germline CDR1 is KGHSH and CDR2 is LQKENI. The CDR3 is made up of 15 amino acids. The CDR3 reads CASSPSYIVGQEQYF. Based on the CDR3 plus reference TRBV18 and TRBJ2-7, the full variable domain is NAGVMQNPRHLVRRRGQEARLRCSPMKGHSHVYWYRQLPEEGLKFMVYLQKENIIDESGMPKERFSAEFPKEGPSILRIQQVVRGDSAAYFCASSPSYIVGQEQYFGPGTRLTVT.

The chain employs TRBV6-5 and TRBJ1-3. The CDR3 is 14 residues long. Germline-derived CDR1 and CDR2 are MNHEY and SVGAGI. The chain's CDR3 is CASSYKVSGNTIYF.

The chain links TRBV3-1 to TRBJ2-5; without DNA, the TCRdb call of TRBD1 cannot be checked. In germline, CDR1 is LGHDT, CDR2 YNNKEL (reference sequence). The CDR3 sequence is 15 residues long. The CDR3 loop is CASSQGIGKKETQYF.

This chain joins TRBV20-1 and TRBJ2-1; TCRdb picks TRBD2, but there is no DNA to check that call. The CDR3 is 11 amino acids. The germline V gene encodes CDR1 DFQATT and CDR2 SNEGSKA (reference sequence). This CDR3 is CSARALAEQFF.

V is TRBV4-1 and J is TRBJ1-6; TCRdb's assignment of TRBD1 cannot be checked, as there is no DNA. The CDR3 spans 19 residues. Looked up from germline, CDR1 is MGHRA and CDR2 is YSYEKL. CDR3 sequence: CASSQEKAVRGPDNSPLHF.

V gene TRBV5-4 combines with J gene TRBJ2-1; TCRdb reports TRBD1, a call that lacks DNA to check it against. In germline, CDR1 is SGHNT, CDR2 YYREEE (reference sequence). This CDR3 spans 15 amino acids. CDR3 loop: CASSLLLRDGGEQFF.

The V gene is TRBV7-3, the J gene TRBJ1-3; TCRdb's assignment of TRBD1 cannot be checked, as there is no DNA. Germline-derived CDR1 and CDR2 are SGHTA and FQGTGA. The CDR3 loop spans 15 amino acids. The CDR3 reads CASSLTPGIGNTIYF.

V is TRBV28 and J is TRBJ1-6. Germline assignment: CDR1 MDHEN and CDR2 SYDVKM. The CDR3 is 14 residues long. This CDR3 is CASSLNGYQEALHF.

The chain is built from TRBV10-2 and TRBJ2-1; TCRdb reports TRBD2, a call that lacks DNA to check it against. Germline V lookup: CDR1 WSHSY, CDR2 SAAADI. The CDR3 consists of 15 residues. CDR3 sequence reads: CASRNSGGVYNEQFF.

The chain uses TRBV5-1 and TRBJ1-4; without DNA, the TCRdb call of TRBD1 cannot be checked. Germline V lookup: CDR1 SGHRS, CDR2 YFSETQ. The CDR3 has 15 residues. The CDR3 sequence: CASRGRDGNNEKLFF.

The V and J genes are TRBV14 and TRBJ2-1; as DNA is missing, the TRBD2 call by TCRdb cannot be tested. This CDR3 has 17 amino acids. CDR1 SGHDN and CDR2 FVKESK come from the germline V gene. CDR3 region: CASSQVLGGSSYNEQFF.

The V call is TRBV29-1, the J call TRBJ2-2. The germline V gene has CDR1 SQVTM and CDR2 ANQGSEA. The CDR3 is made up of 14 amino acids. This CDR3 is CSVVSKKNTGELFF.

V usage is TRBV12-3 or TRBV12-4 and J usage is TRBJ1-2; TCRdb selects TRBD1, and the lack of DNA leaves this call unchecked. The CDR3 runs 16 residues. CDR3 sequence: CASRHSRRDRVGGYTF.

The gene calls are TRBV19 and TRBJ1-2; TCRdb outputs TRBD1, but without DNA this stays unchecked. Germline V lookup: CDR1 LNHDA, CDR2 SQIVND (reference sequence). This CDR3 comprises 12 residues. This CDR3 reads CASHPGRYGYTF.

The genes are TRBV14 and TRBJ2-5; absent DNA, TCRdb's TRBD1 call cannot be checked. The germline V gene encodes CDR1 SGHDN and CDR2 FVKESK. This CDR3 is built from 13 residues. CDR3 in amino acids: CASSQAGAGTQYF.

The rearrangement uses TRBV20-1 and TRBJ1-1; TCRdb reports TRBD1, a call that lacks DNA to check it against. The V gene's germline CDR1 is DFQATT and CDR2 SNEGSKA (reference sequence). The CDR3 runs to 15 residues. Here the CDR3 reads CSAYPKGAGGTEAFF.

The chain is built from TRBV20-1 and TRBJ2-5; TCRdb's assignment of TRBD1 cannot be checked, as there is no DNA. The CDR3 contains 15 residues. CDR1 is DFQATT, CDR2 SNEGSKA, per germline (reference sequence). The CDR3 here is CSASKRGQGPETQYF.